One and the same sample provided the 26 T cell receptor beta chains below, sequenced in a study of beta chain features in type 1 diabetes (dated by TCRdb to the late 2010s). The library came from the immunoSEQ multiplex PCR assay. The entire amount of isolated RNA was reverse transcribed using the High Capacity cDNA Reverse Transcription Kit, so the sequenced TCRB transcripts were expressed ones. Sourced from immuneACCESS, this table was stored by TCRdb with only in-frame sequences that have V and J called. A share of the clones is absent; for the studies checked, an unresolved V gene accounts for under half, and the remainder has no known explanation. Here the sample has hundreds of thousands of clones; about an eighth occur a single time. The ten largest clones add up to nearly 0.04% of the sample. Overall study results and their limits: In all four CD4+ subsets, TCRB CDR3 length was moderately but significantly shorter in type 1 diabetes patients.

No cognate antigen is known for these TCRs. Sequenced: naive CD4+ T cells from blood. The cell subset or site label of this sample denotes: true naive CD4+ T cells. The receptors were gathered from a man aged 18 to 30 with type 1 diabetes.

For this clone: This CDR3 is also generated by other DNA sequences in the sample. The chain couples TRBV5-4 to TRBJ2-5; possibly TRBD1 for D (5 bases). V gave up 0 bases and J gave up 1 base, with 10 bases separating them. The V gene's germline CDR1 is SGHNT and CDR2 YYREEE (reference sequence). The CDR3 sequence is 15 residues long. CDR3 DNA: TGTGCCAGCAGCTTGGCCGGAAGGGGCCAAGAGACCCAGTACTTC. It encodes CASSLAGRGQETQYF. Supplemented by reference TRBV5-4 and TRBJ2-5, the full variable domain reads ETGVTQSPTHLIKTRGQQVTLRCSSQSGHNTVSWYQQALGQGPQFIFQYYREEENGRGNFPPRFSGLQFPNYSSELNVNALELDDSALYLCASSLAGRGQETQYFGPGTRLLVL.

A single count supports this clone. The rearrangement uses TRBV6-5 and TRBJ2-1; 14 bases fit TRBD2. Germline CDR1 is MNHEY and CDR2 is SVGAGI. This CDR3 is built from 14 residues. The V gene end was trimmed by 6 bases and the J gene end by 5 bases; junction bases not matched to a gene: 0. The CDR3, as DNA: TGTGCCAGCAGGGGACTAGCGGGAGACAATGAGCAGTTCTTC. Residues: CASRGLAGDNEQFF.

J is TRBJ2-5 and V is TRBV7-2, with D perhaps TRBD1 (5 bases). The V gene lost 4 bases and the J gene lost 0 bases, with 21 bases spanning the gap. Germline CDR1 SGHTA, CDR2 FQGNSA. There are 18 residues in the CDR3. The CDR3 protein is CASSSLTGGQLYQETQYF. In DNA, the CDR3 is TGTGCCAGCAGCTCCCTTACGGGCGGACAATTGTACCAAGAGACCCAGTACTTC.

CDR3 sequence (DNA): TGTGCCTGGACTCGGGACAGACTTAACTATGGCTACACCTTC. Protein product: CAWTRDRLNYGYTF. V gene TRBV30 combines with J gene TRBJ1-2; 7 nucleotides agree with TRBD1. Unmatched junction bases numbered 6, after V lost 4 bases and J lost 1 base. Germline CDR1 and CDR2: GTSNPN and SVGIG (reference sequence). This CDR3 is built from 14 residues.

The rearrangement uses TRBV11-2 and TRBJ2-1; 7 nucleotides line up with TRBD2. With 8 bases clipped from V and 6 bases from J, the junction kept 10 bases outside the gene matches. CDR1 and CDR2 (germline): SGHAT, FQNNGV. The CDR3 covers 14 residues. CDR3 region: CASSKGGSSNEQFF. DNA for the CDR3: TGTGCCAGCTCTAAGGGCGGGAGTAGCAATGAGCAGTTCTTC.

The chain has TRBV7-2 and TRBJ2-5, with D unresolved. V was shortened by 0 bases and J by 5 bases, with 13 bases between the two germline ends. The CDR3 extends over 15 amino acids. CDR1 SGHTA and CDR2 FQGNSA come from the germline V gene. The CDR3: CASSLAWVVRETQYF. The CDR3 coding sequence is TGTGCCAGCAGCTTAGCTTGGGTTGTTCGGGAGACCCAGTACTTC.

Note on this clone: The conserved final phenylalanine or tryptophan is absent from the CDR3, which likely points to a read error. The limits of the CDR3 on the DNA are not certain, so only TCRdb's listed CDR3 is given. The chain has TRBV7-6 and TRBJ1-1. Germline lookup yields CDR1 SGHVS and CDR2 FNYEAQ. The CDR3 sequence runs 9 residues, both termini included. CDR3 sequence reads: CASSFAGER.

In its sample, this clone was seen a few times. V usage is TRBV25-1 and J usage is TRBJ1-2; D is unresolved. V was pared by 3 bases and J by 1 base, with 6 bases between. CDR3 length: 13 amino acids. Per germline, CDR1 MGHDK and CDR2 SYGVNS. CDR3 sequence: CASSDTVNYGYTF. For the CDR3, the DNA is TGTGCCAGCAGTGACACGGTTAACTATGGCTACACCTTC.

This clone was counted between two and nine times. This CDR3 reads CASGPGQQETQYF. Written as DNA, the CDR3 is TGTGCCAGCGGACCGGGACAGCAAGAGACCCAGTACTTC. The J gene is TRBJ2-5, the V gene TRBV6-1; 7 nucleotides agree with TRBD1. The length of the CDR3 is 13 residues. CDR1 and CDR2 (germline): MNHNS, SASEGT. The V gene end was trimmed by 8 bases and the J gene end by 2 bases; junction bases not matched to a gene: 5.

This clone was found a few times. This chain joins TRBV7-2 and TRBJ2-5; D gene uncertain. The V end was cut by 1 base, the J end by 5 bases, with 8 bases between. The CDR3 covers 13 residues. Germline-derived CDR1 and CDR2 are SGHTA and FQGNSA. For the CDR3, the DNA is TGTGCCAGCAGCTTAGTAACTGGTGAGACCCAGTACTTC. Translating gives CASSLVTGETQYF.

This clone was counted a few times. The V and J genes are TRBV5-1 and TRBJ2-7; D is perhaps TRBD1 (6 bases). This CDR3 region has 16 residues. The V gene's germline CDR1 is SGHRS and CDR2 YFSETQ. The V end was cut by 1 base, the J end by 0 bases, with 14 bases between. The CDR3: CASSLSRTESSYEQYF. The CDR3 DNA follows: TGCGCCAGCAGCTTGTCTCGGACAGAGAGCTCCTACGAGCAGTACTTC.

This clone was picked up a small number of times. This chain joins TRBV30 and TRBJ1-3; D not resolved. Deletions cut 5 bases from V and 0 bases from J, with 5 bases between. This CDR3 comprises 12 residues. Germline values: CDR1 GTSNPN, CDR2 SVGIG (reference sequence). In DNA form, the CDR3 reads TGTGCCTGGTGGGACTCTGGAAACACCATATATTTT. Translating gives CAWWDSGNTIYF.

This clone showed up just a few times. The genes are TRBV5-1 and TRBJ2-1; either TRBD1 or TRBD2 may fit D (5 bases each). The CDR3 is made up of 14 amino acids. Germline lookup yields CDR1 SGHRS and CDR2 YFSETQ. V was cut by 4 bases and J by 9 bases, with 17 bases left in between. The CDR3 nucleotides read TGCGCCAGCAGCGTAGGACTCCTTGGGGGTGAGCAGTTCTTC. Encoded protein: CASSVGLLGGEQFF.

This chain uses TRBV25-1 with TRBJ1-1; TRBD1 matches 9 bases. Germline assignment: CDR1 MGHDK and CDR2 SYGVNS. Germline trimming cut 5 bases from V and 5 bases from J; bases unmatched to any gene: 9. The CDR3 covers 15 residues. The CDR3 nucleotides are TGTGCCAGCAGTACTCCGGACAGGGGAGATACTGAAGCTTTCTTT. Its translation is CASSTPDRGDTEAFF.

This clone has more than one count but fewer than ten. The genes are TRBV7-9 and TRBJ2-2, with D perhaps matching TRBD2 (6 bases). Germline V lookup: CDR1 SEHNR, CDR2 FQNEAQ (reference sequence). The V end was cut by 7 bases, the J end by 0 bases, with 12 bases between. The CDR3 is 15 residues long. In nucleotides, the CDR3 is TGTGCCAGCATCGGAGGGCCAGCGAACACCGGGGAGCTGTTTTTT. Its protein is CASIGGPANTGELFF.

The chain has TRBV30 and TRBJ1-1; TRBD1 aligns across 8 bases. CDR1 and CDR2 (germline): GTSNPN, SVGIG (reference sequence). The CDR3 totals 13 residues. With 5 bases clipped from V and 5 bases from J, the junction kept 7 bases outside the gene matches. The CDR3 reads CAWGQGSVTEAFF. CDR3 in DNA: TGTGCCTGGGGACAGGGAAGTGTGACTGAAGCTTTCTTT. Full variable domain (rest looked up from reference TRBV30 and TRBJ1-1): SQTIHQWPATLVQPVGSPLSLECTVEGTSNPNLYWYRQAAGRGLQLLFYSVGIGQISSEVPQNLSASRPQDRQFILSSKKLLLSDSGFYLCAWGQGSVTEAFFGQGTRLTVV.

The chain links TRBV30 to TRBJ1-4, with a weak D call TRBD1 (5 bases). CDR1 is GTSNPN, CDR2 SVGIG, per germline (reference sequence). Trimming shortened V by 5 bases and J by 3 bases, and 13 bases separated the two germline ends. The CDR3 is 14 amino acids. The CDR3 spells CAWGRGHPNEKLFF. The CDR3 region has the DNA TGTGCCTGGGGCCGGGGCCATCCTAATGAAAAACTGTTTTTT.

The chain links TRBV29-1 to TRBJ1-1; D is unresolved. The germline V and J ends were trimmed by 3 bases and 0 bases, with 11 bases remaining between them. This CDR3 has 14 residues. Per the germline V gene, CDR1 is SQVTM and CDR2 is ANQGSEA. The CDR3 is CSVDQQIMNTEAFF. The CDR3 DNA is TGCAGCGTTGACCAGCAAATCATGAACACTGAAGCTTTCTTT. Based on the CDR3 plus reference TRBV29-1 and TRBJ1-1, the full variable domain is SAVISQKPSRDICQRGTSLTIQCQVDSQVTMMFWYRQQPGQSLTLIATANQGSEATYESGFVIDKFPISRPNLTFSTLTVSNMSPEDSSIYLCSVDQQIMNTEAFFGQGTRLTVV.

This clone appeared a few times. CDR3 loop: CASSVQGPYNSPLHF. The DNA of the CDR3 is TGTGCCAGCAGTGTACAGGGGCCCTATAATTCACCCCTCCACTTT. This sequence joins TRBV2 and TRBJ1-6; 7 bases are shared with TRBD1. Germline lookup yields CDR1 SNHLY and CDR2 FYNNEI. V lost 4 bases to trimming and J lost 2 bases; unmatched junction nucleotides: 2. The CDR3 is made up of 15 amino acids.

CDR3 in DNA: TGTGCCAGCAGTGAATATAGGACAGGGGGCTACACCTTC. Translation: CASSEYRTGGYTF. This chain links TRBV6-1 with TRBJ1-2; 8 positions match TRBD1. Per the germline V gene, CDR1 is MNHNS and CDR2 is SASEGT. Trimming at V came to 2 bases and at J to 8 bases, leaving 4 bases not matched to a gene. The CDR3 contains 13 residues.

The chain has TRBV28 and TRBJ2-1; unclear D gene. This CDR3 spans 13 amino acids. CDR1 and CDR2 (germline): MDHEN, SYDVKM. The V end was cut by 1 base, the J end by 5 bases, with 6 bases between. The CDR3 sequence: CASSLLQNNEQFF. In nucleotides, the CDR3 is TGTGCCAGCAGTTTATTACAAAACAATGAGCAGTTCTTC.

The table lists this clone with a few counts. The chain has TRBV4-3 and TRBJ2-2, with D perhaps TRBD1 (6 bases). CDR1 is LGHNA, CDR2 YSLEER, per germline. Trimming cost V 0 bases and J 4 bases, with 12 bases left between them. CDR3 length: 16 amino acids. CDR3 sequence reads: CASSQDGGRGTGELFF. DNA for the CDR3: TGCGCCAGCAGCCAAGATGGGGGCCGGGGCACCGGGGAGCTGTTTTTT.

This chain joins TRBV2 and TRBJ2-5; D may be TRBD1 (6 bases). The CDR3 length is 13 residues. V was pared by 5 bases and J by 1 base, with 8 bases between. Germline CDR1 reads SNHLY; CDR2 reads FYNNEI. The CDR3 coding sequence is TGTGCCAGCAGTCGGGACATCCAAGAGACCCAGTACTTC. It yields the protein CASSRDIQETQYF.

The chain links TRBV5-6 to TRBJ1-2, with D unclear. V was shortened by 3 bases and J by 3 bases, with 6 bases between the two germline ends. Germline CDR1 SGHDT, CDR2 YYEEEE. The CDR3 runs to 12 residues. CDR3 sequence: CASSSPDYGYTF. The CDR3 DNA follows: TGTGCCAGCAGCTCTCCCGACTATGGCTACACCTTC.

The chain employs TRBV11-2 and TRBJ2-4; 7 positions match TRBD1. V gave up 5 bases and J gave up 2 bases; unmatched junction bases: 6. CDR3 length: 15 amino acids. The V gene's germline CDR1 is SGHAT and CDR2 FQNNGV. The CDR3 loop is CASSATTGTKNIQYF. DNA of the CDR3: TGTGCCAGCAGCGCGACGACAGGGACCAAAAACATTCAGTACTTC.

This clone was counted between two and nine times. The rearrangement links TRBV30 to TRBJ2-1; D is ambiguous. This CDR3 has 14 residues. Germline V gives CDR1 GTSNPN, CDR2 SVGIG (reference sequence). V lost 4 bases, J lost 0 bases, and 10 bases lay in between. The CDR3 coding sequence is TGTGCCTGGACACGTGAAAGCTCCTACAATGAGCAGTTCTTC. Residues: CAWTRESSYNEQFF.